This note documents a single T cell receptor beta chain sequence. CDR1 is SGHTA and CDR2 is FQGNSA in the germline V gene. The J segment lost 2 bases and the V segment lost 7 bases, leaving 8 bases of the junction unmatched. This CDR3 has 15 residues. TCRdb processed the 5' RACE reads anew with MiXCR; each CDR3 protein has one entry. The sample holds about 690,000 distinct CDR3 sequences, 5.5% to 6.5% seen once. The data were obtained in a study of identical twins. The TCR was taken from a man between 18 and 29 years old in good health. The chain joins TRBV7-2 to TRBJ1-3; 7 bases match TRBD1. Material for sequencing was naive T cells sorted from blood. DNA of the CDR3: TGTGCCAGCAACGCCCCGACAGGGACTGGAAACACCATATATTTT. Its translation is CASNAPTGTGNTIYF.